This T cell receptor beta chain was recorded in a study of T-cell memory formation after mild COVID-19. Study information: TCR clusters mostly belonged to single donors. Whole-study results and caveats: There was a balanced CD4/CD8 profile in clones contracting day 15 to 85, and later expanders leaned CD4+. Among CD4+ contracting clones, most were CM and EM, and CD8+ ones EMRA.

Germline loops: CDR1 LGHDT, CDR2 YNNKEL (reference sequence). The CDR3 has 13 amino acids. Trimming cost V 1 base and J 9 bases; bases outside gene matches: 5. Each CDR3 protein gets one entry after TCRdb re-called the 5' RACE reads with MiXCR. The repertoire holds about 200,000 distinct CDR3 sequences, with around 9.1% as singletons. This clonotype has just a few counts. Its antigen is not identified. Sample: PBMCs or a T cell subset sorted from them (not recorded which). The chain combines TRBV3-1 with TRBJ1-1, with 7 bases aligning to TRBD1. This sequence was found in a man between 18 and 29 years old who had mild COVID-19 (a few samples of this study predate the infection). Cell type and time point are not known. CDR3 sequence: CASSQGGTAKAFF. DNA of the CDR3: TGTGCCAGCAGCCAAGGAGGGACAGCCAAAGCTTTCTTT.